This T cell receptor beta chain was sequenced for a study of blood T cell repertoires in COVID-19. Study context: COVID-19 samples collected from the United States, Italy and Spain covered acute and convalescent phases. PBMCs, B-cell-depleted T cells, or T cells provided the cDNA or gDNA that made up the material.

Trimming cost V 5 bases and J 2 bases, with 16 bases left between them. Germline V CDR1 and CDR2: MNHEY, SMNVEV (reference sequence). CDR3 length: 15 amino acids. Methods used by the authors: Reference gene primer amplification gave estimated nucleated cell counts. TCRdb keeps only in-frame clones here, not all; method: immunoSEQ multiplex PCR. V, J and clone size are taken as reported in that table, and D and trimming were inferred from the DNA itself. The sample has a few hundred thousand clones; 70% to 90% are singletons. Patients at the Seattle site were enrolled during active infection and followed longitudinally.

What was sequenced was peripheral blood. The clonotype was recovered from a man younger than 35 with COVID-19, enrolled during active disease. V and J are TRBV27 and TRBJ2-7; D possibly corresponds to TRBD2 (6 bases). Here the CDR3 DNA reads TGTGCCAGCAGTGACCTCGGGACGGGGGCCTACGAGCAGTACTTC. Protein product: CASSDLGTGAYEQYF.